These 6 T cell receptor beta chains originate from one sample sequenced in a study of blood T cell repertoires in COVID-19. Profiled with immunoSEQ multiplex PCR; TCRdb holds only in-frame clones, not every one. The sample contains 150,000 to 200,000 clones, 87% of which appear only once. The material sequenced was peripheral blood. Source of these receptors: a woman aged 65 to 85 with COVID-19, enrolled during active disease.

The chain links TRBV10-1 to TRBJ2-2; D perhaps matches TRBD2 (6 bases). The CDR3 contains 14 residues. The V end lost 5 bases, the J end lost 4 bases, and 11 bases lay between the germline ends. Germline CDR1 and CDR2: WNHNN and SYGVQD (reference sequence). In nucleotides, the CDR3 is TGCGCCAGCAGTCCCGGGAGTGGCACCGGGGAGCTGTTTTTT. This gives the protein CASSPGSGTGELFF.

Here the CDR3 DNA reads TGTGCCAGTAGGAGCTATGACGAGCAGTACTTC. Translated: CASRSYDEQYF. The V and J genes are TRBV19 and TRBJ2-7; no clear D. Germline-derived CDR1 and CDR2 are LNHDA and SQIVND (reference sequence). This CDR3 spans 11 amino acids. Deletions cut 6 bases from V and 5 bases from J, with 8 bases between.

The CDR3 reads CASSVSEISTQYF. The CDR3 DNA reads TGTGCCAGCAGCGTATCCGAGATAAGTACCCAGTACTTC. The chain links TRBV9 to TRBJ2-5; no firm D call. The CDR3 runs to 13 residues. From germline, CDR1 is SGDLS and CDR2 YYNGEE. Deletions cut 1 base from V and 8 bases from J, with 12 bases between. The full variable domain, rest sourced from reference TRBV9 and TRBJ2-5, is DSGVTQTPKHLITATGQRVTLRCSPRSGDLSVYWYQQSLDQGLQFLIQYYNGEERAKGNILERFSAQQFPDLHSELNLSSLELGDSALYFCASSVSEISTQYFGPGTRLLVL.

V usage is TRBV5-1 and J usage is TRBJ2-4, with TRBD1 identical over 9 bases. Germline-derived CDR1 and CDR2 are SGHRS and YFSETQ. CDR3 length: 14 amino acids. With V trimmed by 4 bases and J by 5 bases, 4 bases remained unmatched. DNA of the CDR3: TGCGCCAGCAGCCCGCGGACAGGGGAAAACATTCAGTACTTC. Amino acids: CASSPRTGENIQYF.

The chain is built from TRBV6-4 and TRBJ2-1; D possibly corresponds to TRBD2 (5 bases). The germline CDR1 and CDR2 sequences are MRHNA and SNTAGT. V lost 3 bases and J lost 0, with 9 bases in between. The CDR3 is made up of 15 amino acids. CDR3: CASSEGGSSYNEQFF. CDR3 DNA sequence: TGTGCCAGCAGTGAAGGTGGGAGCTCCTACAATGAGCAGTTCTTC.

The V gene is TRBV6-5, the J gene TRBJ2-2; 11 bases map to TRBD1. CDR1 MNHEY and CDR2 SVGAGI come from the germline V gene. V gave up 6 bases and J gave up 6 bases; unmatched junction bases: 0. This CDR3 is built from 13 residues. This CDR3 reads CASRGQGAGELFF. The CDR3 coding sequence is TGTGCCAGCAGGGGACAGGGGGCCGGGGAGCTGTTTTTT.